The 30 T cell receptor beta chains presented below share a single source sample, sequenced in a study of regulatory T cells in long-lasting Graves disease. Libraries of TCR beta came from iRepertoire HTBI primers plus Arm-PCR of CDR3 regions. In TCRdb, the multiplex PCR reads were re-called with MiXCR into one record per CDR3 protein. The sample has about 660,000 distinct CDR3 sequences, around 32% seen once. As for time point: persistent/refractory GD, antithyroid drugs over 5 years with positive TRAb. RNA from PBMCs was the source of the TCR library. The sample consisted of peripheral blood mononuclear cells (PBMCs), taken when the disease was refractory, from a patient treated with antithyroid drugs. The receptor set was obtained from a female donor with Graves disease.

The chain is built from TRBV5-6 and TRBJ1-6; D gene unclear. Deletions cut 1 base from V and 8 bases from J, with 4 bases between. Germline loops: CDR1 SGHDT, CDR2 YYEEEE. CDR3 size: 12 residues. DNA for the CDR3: TGTGCCAGCAGCTTGAATTATTCACCCCTCCACTTT. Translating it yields CASSLNYSPLHF.

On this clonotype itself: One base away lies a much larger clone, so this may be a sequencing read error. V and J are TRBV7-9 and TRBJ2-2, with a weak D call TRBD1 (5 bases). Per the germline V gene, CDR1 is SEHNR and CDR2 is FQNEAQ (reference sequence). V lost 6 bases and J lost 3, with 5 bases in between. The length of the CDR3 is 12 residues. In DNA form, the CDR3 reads TGTGCCAGCAGGACAGACACCGGGGAGCTGTTTTTT. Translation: CASRTDTGELFF.

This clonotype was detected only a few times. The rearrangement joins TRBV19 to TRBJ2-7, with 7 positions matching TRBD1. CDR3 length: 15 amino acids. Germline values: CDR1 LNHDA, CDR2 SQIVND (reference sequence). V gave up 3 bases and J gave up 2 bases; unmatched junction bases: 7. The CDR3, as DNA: TGTGCCAGTAGTATCGGAGACAGGGTCGCCTACGAGCAGTACTTC. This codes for CASSIGDRVAYEQYF.

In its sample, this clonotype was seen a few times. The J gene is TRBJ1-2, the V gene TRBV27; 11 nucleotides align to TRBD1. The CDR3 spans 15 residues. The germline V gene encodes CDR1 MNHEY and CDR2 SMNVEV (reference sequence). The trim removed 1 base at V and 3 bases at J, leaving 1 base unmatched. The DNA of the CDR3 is TGTGCCAGCAGTTTATTGGGACAGGGGGACTATGGCTACACCTTC. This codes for CASSLLGQGDYGYTF.

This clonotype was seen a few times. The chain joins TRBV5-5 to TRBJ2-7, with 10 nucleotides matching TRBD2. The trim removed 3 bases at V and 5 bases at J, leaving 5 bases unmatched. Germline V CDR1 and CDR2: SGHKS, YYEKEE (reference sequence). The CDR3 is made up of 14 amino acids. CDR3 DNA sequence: TGTGCCAGCAGCTCTAGCGGGAGTGGCGACGAGCAGTACTTC. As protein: CASSSSGSGDEQYF.

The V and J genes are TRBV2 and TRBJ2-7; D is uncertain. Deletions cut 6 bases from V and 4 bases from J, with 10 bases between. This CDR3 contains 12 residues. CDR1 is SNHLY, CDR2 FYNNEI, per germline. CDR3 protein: CASRETRYEQYF. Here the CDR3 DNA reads TGTGCCAGCAGGGAGACACGGTACGAGCAGTACTTC.

CDR3 DNA sequence: TGTGCCAGCAGCTTAGGGGGAGGGCCACTCTACGAGCAGTACTTC. This translates into CASSLGGGPLYEQYF. V is TRBV7-9 and J is TRBJ2-7, with 7 bases aligning to TRBD2. This CDR3 has 15 residues. The V gene's germline CDR1 is SEHNR and CDR2 FQNEAQ (reference sequence). V was pared by 1 base and J by 3 bases, with 6 bases of the junction left unmatched.

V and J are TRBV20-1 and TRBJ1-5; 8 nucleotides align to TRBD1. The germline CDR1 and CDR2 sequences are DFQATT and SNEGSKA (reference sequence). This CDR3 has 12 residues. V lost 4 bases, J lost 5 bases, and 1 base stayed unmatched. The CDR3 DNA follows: TGCAGTGCTACAGGGGGCGATCAGCCCCAGCATTTT. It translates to CSATGGDQPQHF.

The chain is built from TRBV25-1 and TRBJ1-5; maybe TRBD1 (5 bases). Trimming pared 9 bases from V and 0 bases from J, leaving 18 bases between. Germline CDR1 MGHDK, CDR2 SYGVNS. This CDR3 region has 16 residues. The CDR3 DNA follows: TGTGCCAGAGGAGGACACCATCCTTATAGCAATCAGCCCCAGCATTTT. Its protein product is CARGGHHPYSNQPQHF.

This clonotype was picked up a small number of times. CDR3 nucleotide sequence: TGTGCCAGCAGCCGGGTCTCTGCGGGCGAGCAGTACTTC. It translates to CASSRVSAGEQYF. This sequence joins TRBV27 and TRBJ2-7; tentatively, D is TRBD2 (5 bases). Germline CDR1 reads MNHEY; CDR2 reads SMNVEV (reference sequence). The CDR3 is 13 amino acids. V lost 6 bases, J lost 6 bases, and 15 bases lay in between.

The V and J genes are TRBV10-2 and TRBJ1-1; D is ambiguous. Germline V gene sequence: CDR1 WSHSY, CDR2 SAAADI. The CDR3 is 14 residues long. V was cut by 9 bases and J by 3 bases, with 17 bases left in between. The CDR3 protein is CASRPGNGYTEAFF. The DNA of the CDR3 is TGCGCCAGTAGGCCGGGGAATGGATACACTGAAGCTTTCTTT.

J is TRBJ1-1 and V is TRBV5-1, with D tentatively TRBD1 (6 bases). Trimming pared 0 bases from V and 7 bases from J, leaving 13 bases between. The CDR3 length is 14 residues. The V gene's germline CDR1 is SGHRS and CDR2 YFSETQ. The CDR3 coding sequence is TGCGCCAGCAGCTTGGTCTCGGGACAAGTTGAAGCTTTCTTT. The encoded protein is CASSLVSGQVEAFF.

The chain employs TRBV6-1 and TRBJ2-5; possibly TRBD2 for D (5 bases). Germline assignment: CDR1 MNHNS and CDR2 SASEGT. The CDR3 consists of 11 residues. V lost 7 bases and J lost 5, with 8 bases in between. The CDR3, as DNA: TGTGCCAGCAAACGAGGGGAGACCCAGTACTTC. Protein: CASKRGETQYF.

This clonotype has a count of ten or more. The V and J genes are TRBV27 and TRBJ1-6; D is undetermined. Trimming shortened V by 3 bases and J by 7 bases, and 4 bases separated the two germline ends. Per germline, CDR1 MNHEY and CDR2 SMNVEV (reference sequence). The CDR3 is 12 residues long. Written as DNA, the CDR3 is TGTGCCAGCAGTTTCCGGAATTCACCCCTCCACTTT. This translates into CASSFRNSPLHF.

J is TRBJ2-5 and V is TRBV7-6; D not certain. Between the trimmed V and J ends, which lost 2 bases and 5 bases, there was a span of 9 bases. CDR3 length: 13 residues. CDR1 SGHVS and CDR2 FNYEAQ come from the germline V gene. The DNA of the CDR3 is TGTGCCAGCAGCTTACTCAGGACCGAGACCCAGTACTTC. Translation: CASSLLRTETQYF.

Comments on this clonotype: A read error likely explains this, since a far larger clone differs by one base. CDR3 nucleotides: TGTGCCAGCAGTCCCTCTACAGGGAGTGAGCGGTACTTC. It is translated as CASSPSTGSERYF. The rearrangement links TRBV6-2 or TRBV6-3 to TRBJ2-7, with D perhaps matching TRBD1 (6 bases). The germline V gene encodes CDR1 MNHEY and CDR2 SVGEGT. The CDR3 covers 13 residues.

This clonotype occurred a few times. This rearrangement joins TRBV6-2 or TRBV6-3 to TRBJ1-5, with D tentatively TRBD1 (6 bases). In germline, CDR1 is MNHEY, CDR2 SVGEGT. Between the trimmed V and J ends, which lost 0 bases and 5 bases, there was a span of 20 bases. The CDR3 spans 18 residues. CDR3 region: CASSYSLPGASSDQPQHF. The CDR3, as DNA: TGTGCCAGCAGTTACTCGCTTCCGGGGGCGAGCTCGGATCAGCCCCAGCATTTT.

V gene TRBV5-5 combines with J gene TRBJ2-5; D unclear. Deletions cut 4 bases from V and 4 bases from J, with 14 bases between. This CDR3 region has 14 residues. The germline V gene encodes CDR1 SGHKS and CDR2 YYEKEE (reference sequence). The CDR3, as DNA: TGTGCCAGCAGCAACGTTAGGCGTCTAGAGACCCAGTACTTC. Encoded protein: CASSNVRRLETQYF.

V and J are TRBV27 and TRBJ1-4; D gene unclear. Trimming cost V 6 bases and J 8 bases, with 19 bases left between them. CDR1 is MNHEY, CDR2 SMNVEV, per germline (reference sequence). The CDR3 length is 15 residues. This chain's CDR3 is CASSRGGGSLEKLFF. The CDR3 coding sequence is TGTGCCAGCAGCCGAGGAGGAGGGTCTTTGGAAAAACTGTTTTTT.

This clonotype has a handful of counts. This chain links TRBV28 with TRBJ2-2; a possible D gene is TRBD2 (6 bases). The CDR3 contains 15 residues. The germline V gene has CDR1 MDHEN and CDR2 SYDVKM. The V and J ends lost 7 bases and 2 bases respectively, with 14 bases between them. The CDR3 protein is CASTLGGLNTGELFF. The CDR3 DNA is TGTGCCAGCACACTTGGGGGACTTAACACCGGGGAGCTGTTTTTT.

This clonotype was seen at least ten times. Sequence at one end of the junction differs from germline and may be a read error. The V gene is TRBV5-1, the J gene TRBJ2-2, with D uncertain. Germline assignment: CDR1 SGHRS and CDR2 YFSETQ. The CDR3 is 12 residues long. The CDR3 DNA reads TGTGCCAGCTCACCATTCACCGGGGAGCTGTTTTTT. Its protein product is CASSPFTGELFF.

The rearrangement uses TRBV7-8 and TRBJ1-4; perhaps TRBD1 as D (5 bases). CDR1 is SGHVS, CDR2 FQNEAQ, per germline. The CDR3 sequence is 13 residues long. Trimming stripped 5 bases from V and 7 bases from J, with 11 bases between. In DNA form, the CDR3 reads TGTGCCAGCAGCAGAGGACATACTGAAAAACTGTTTTTT. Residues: CASSRGHTEKLFF.

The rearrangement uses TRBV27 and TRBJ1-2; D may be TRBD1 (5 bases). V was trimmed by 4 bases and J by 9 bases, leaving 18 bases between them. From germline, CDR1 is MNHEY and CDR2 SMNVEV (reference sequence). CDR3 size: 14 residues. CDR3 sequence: CASSYRGAPKRYTF. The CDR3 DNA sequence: TGTGCCAGCAGTTATCGAGGGGCTCCCAAGCGCTACACCTTC.

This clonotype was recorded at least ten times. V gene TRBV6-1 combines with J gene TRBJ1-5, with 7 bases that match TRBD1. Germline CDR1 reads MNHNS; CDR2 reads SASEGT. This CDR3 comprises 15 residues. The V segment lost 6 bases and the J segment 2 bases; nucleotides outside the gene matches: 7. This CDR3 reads CASRKAGTGNQPQHF. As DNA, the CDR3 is TGTGCCAGCAGAAAAGCCGGGACAGGCAATCAGCCCCAGCATTTT.

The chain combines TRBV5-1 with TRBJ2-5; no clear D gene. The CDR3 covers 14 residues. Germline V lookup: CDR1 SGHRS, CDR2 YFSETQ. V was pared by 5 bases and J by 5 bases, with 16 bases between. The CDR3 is CASRTTTGLETQYF. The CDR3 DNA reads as TGCGCCAGCAGAACTACTACTGGGCTGGAGACCCAGTACTTC.

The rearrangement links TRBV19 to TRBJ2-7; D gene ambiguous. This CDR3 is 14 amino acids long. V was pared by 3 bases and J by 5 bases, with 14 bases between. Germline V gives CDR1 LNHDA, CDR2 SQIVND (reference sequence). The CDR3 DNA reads TGTGCCAGTAGTATCCCTTATCGGCGAGACGAGCAGTACTTC. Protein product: CASSIPYRRDEQYF.

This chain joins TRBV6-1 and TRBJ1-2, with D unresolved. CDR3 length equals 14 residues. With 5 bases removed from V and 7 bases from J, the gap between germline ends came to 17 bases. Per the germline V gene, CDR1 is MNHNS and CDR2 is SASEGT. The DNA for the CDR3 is TGTGCCAGCAGTACCTACTTCGAGGGCTGTGGCTACACCTTC. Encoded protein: CASSTYFEGCGYTF.

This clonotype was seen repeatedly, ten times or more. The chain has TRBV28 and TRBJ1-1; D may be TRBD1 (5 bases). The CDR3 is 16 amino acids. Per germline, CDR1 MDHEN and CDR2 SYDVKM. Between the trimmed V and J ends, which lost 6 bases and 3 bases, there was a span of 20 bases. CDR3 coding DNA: TGTGCCAGCAGGGGGACGGGGATGGGACGGGACACTGAAGCTTTCTTT. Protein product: CASRGTGMGRDTEAFF.

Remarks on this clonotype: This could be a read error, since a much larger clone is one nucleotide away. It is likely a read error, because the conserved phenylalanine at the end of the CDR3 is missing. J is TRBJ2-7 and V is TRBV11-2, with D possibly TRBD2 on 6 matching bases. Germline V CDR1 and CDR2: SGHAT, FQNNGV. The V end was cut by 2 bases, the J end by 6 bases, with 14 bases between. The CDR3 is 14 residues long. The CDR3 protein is CASSLLAGSGEQYL. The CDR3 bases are TGTGCCAGCAGCTTATTGGCGGGGAGTGGCGAGCAGTACCTC.

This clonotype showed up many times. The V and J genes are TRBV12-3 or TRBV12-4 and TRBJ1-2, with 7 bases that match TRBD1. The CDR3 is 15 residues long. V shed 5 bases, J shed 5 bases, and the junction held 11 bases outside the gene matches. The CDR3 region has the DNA TGTGCCAGCAGTCGGAACGACAGGGCCGTGTATGGCTACACCTTC. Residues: CASSRNDRAVYGYTF.